This paragraph covers one T cell receptor beta chain sequence. This clonotype was detected a few times. The antigen it binds to is not known. Base-call qualities are not available, and no considerably larger clone is one nucleotide away. This sample was included in a study of CD8 T cells in ankylosing spondylitis listed by TCRdb under 2017. Study-wide context: The study set out to find disease-linked TCR variants by profiling T cell receptor beta repertoires in ankylosing spondylitis patients and healthy donors. The full study cohort was made up of about 25 ankylosing spondylitis patients and around 100 healthy donors. Peripheral blood was sampled, and synovial fluid was additionally collected from ankylosing spondylitis patients. Overall results and qualifications from the work: A CD8+ phenotype was shown by the disease-linked clones, which were found at relatively low frequencies in peripheral blood. Some motif variants were previously reported in synovial fluid and blood of reactive arthritis patients, suggesting common disease-initiation mechanisms. The disease-linked clones were reported to be significantly enriched in matched synovial fluid samples from ankylosing spondylitis patients. Blood from ankylosing spondylitis patients appeared to be characterized by a TCR beta motif made up of under ten highly homologous amino acid variants.

TCRdb lists the instrument as Illumina HiSeq 2500. Quantitative 5'-RACE with molecular barcodes was the method used to prepare the TCR beta libraries. Per the authors' processing: A new computational method, built on a probabilistic model of VDJ rearrangement, was used to identify disease-linked TCR variants. In-frame beta chains were kept once TCRdb had trimmed the public reads at Q25 with fastp and called clones with MiXCR. Identical CDR3 proteins give one entry, which carries the most common genes and DNA. TCRdb assigned the V and J calls; the authors' analysis was not used. This sample lists over 600,000 distinct CDR3 sequences; 19% were detected once. The ten most abundant clones make up under 20% of the sample. The sample consisted of blood, either unsorted or a sorted T cell fraction (not recorded which). This sequence was found in a male donor with ankylosing spondylitis.

The CDR3 has the sequence CSARGQAATYEQYF. The DNA sequence reads TGCAGTGCTAGAGGACAGGCGGCCACCTACGAGCAGTACTTC. The V gene is TRBV20-1 and the J gene is TRBJ2-7; perhaps TRBD1 is the D gene, with 6 bases matching. CDR1 and CDR2, per the germline V gene (reference sequence), are DFQATT and SNEGSKA. The junction carries 12 bases between V and J, which are trimmed by 1 base and 2 bases respectively. There are 14 amino acids in the CDR3, from cysteine to phenylalanine inclusive. Just CDR3 DNA is preserved here, 42 bases in frame from base 1.